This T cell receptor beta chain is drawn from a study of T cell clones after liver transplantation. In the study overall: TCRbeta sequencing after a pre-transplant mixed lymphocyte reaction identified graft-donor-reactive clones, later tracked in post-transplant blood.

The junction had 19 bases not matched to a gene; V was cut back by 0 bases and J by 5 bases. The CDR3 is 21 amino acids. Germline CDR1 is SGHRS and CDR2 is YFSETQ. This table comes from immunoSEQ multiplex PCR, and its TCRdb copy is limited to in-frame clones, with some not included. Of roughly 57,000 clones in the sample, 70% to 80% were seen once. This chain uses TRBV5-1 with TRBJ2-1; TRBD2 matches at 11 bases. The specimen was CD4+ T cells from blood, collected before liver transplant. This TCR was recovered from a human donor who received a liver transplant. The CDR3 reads CASSLAGASGGPAFTHNEQFF. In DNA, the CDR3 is TGCGCCAGCAGCTTGGCTGGGGCTAGCGGGGGGCCCGCCTTTACACACAATGAGCAGTTCTTC. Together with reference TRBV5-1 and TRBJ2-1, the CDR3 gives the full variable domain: KAGVTQTPRYLIKTRGQQVTLSCSPISGHRSVSWYQQTPGQGLQFLFEYFSETQRNKGNFPGRFSGRQFSNSRSEMNVSTLELGDSALYLCASSLAGASGGPAFTHNEQFFGPGTRLTVL.